This T cell receptor beta chain was identified during a study of blood T cell repertoires in COVID-19. Study summary: The study drew acute and convalescent COVID-19 samples from the United States, Italy and Spain. Nucleic acid was either cDNA or gDNA, and it came from T cells, B-cell-depleted T cells, or PBMCs.

From germline, CDR1 is MDHEN and CDR2 SYDVKM. The CDR3 is 16 residues long. Germline trimming cut 6 bases from V and 1 base from J; bases unmatched to any gene: 9. In the authors' workflow: Reference gene primer amplification yielded estimated nucleated cell counts. The table came from immunoSEQ multiplex PCR; TCRdb's copy has only in-frame clones and leaves some out. The V and J calls and clone size were taken over from that table, and D and trimming were inferred from the DNA. In the table there are more than 85,000 clones, around 82% of which are singletons. The sequencing sample was made of peripheral blood. This chain joins TRBV28 and TRBJ2-7, with 10 bases matching TRBD2. The sequence was collected from a human donor in a cohort sampled during active or convalescent COVID-19. CDR3 amino acids: CASSYQAGGWSYEQYF. For the CDR3, the DNA is TGTGCCAGCAGCTACCAAGCGGGAGGGTGGTCCTACGAGCAGTACTTC.